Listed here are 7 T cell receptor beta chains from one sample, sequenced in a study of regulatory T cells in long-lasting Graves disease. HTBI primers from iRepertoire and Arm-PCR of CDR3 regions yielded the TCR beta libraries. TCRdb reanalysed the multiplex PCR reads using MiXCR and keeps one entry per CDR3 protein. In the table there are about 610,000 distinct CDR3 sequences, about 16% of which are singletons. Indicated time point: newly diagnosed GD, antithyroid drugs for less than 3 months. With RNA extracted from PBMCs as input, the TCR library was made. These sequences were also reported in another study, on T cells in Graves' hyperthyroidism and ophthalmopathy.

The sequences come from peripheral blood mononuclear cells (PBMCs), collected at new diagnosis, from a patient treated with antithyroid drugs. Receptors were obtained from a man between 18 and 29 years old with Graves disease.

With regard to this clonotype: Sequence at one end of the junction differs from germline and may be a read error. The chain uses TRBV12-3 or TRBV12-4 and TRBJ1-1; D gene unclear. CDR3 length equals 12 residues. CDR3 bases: TGTGCCAGCAGTTTGGTGAACACTGATGCTTTCTTT. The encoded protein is CASSLVNTDAFF.

The CDR3, as DNA: TGTGCCAGCAGCCAAGGACACCAGACCGCTGAAGCTTTCTTT. Residues: CASSQGHQTAEAFF. The J gene is TRBJ1-1, the V gene TRBV3-1; no definite D call. There are 14 residues in the CDR3. In germline, CDR1 is LGHDT, CDR2 YNNKEL (reference sequence). V shed 1 base and J shed 6 bases, with 12 bases lying between them.

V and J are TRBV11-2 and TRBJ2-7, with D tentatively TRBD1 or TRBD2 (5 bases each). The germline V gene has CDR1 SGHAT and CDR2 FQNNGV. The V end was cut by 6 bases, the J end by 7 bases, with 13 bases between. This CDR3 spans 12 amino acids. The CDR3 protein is CASRSGTEEQYF. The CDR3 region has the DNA TGTGCCAGCAGATCCGGGACGGAGGAGCAGTACTTC.

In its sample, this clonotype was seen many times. The CDR3 sequence: CASSQVGGQRHSGANVLTF. CDR3 in DNA: TGTGCCAGCAGCCAAGTTGGAGGGCAGCGTCACTCTGGGGCCAACGTCCTGACTTTC. The chain couples TRBV3-1 to TRBJ2-6; a weak D match, TRBD2 (6 bases). With 1 base removed from V and 0 bases from J, the gap between germline ends came to 16 bases. CDR1 is LGHDT and CDR2 is YNNKEL in the germline V gene (reference sequence). The CDR3 contains 19 residues.

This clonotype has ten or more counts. CDR3 loop: CSARAGGPRAEQYF. The DNA of the CDR3 is TGCAGTGCTAGAGCGGGAGGCCCTCGGGCCGAGCAGTACTTC. This chain joins TRBV20-1 and TRBJ2-5, with 7 positions matching TRBD2. The closer fit of TRBJ2-7 to the DNA end suggests the J call may be wrong. Looked up from germline, CDR1 is DFQATT and CDR2 is SNEGSKA (reference sequence). The CDR3 runs 14 residues.

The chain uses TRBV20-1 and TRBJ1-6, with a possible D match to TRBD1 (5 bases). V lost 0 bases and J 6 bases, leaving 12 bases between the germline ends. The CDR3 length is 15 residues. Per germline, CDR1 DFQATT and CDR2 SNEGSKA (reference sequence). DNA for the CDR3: TGCAGTGCTAGAGAAGGGGCCCTTGGTAATTCACCCCTCCACTTT. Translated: CSAREGALGNSPLHF.

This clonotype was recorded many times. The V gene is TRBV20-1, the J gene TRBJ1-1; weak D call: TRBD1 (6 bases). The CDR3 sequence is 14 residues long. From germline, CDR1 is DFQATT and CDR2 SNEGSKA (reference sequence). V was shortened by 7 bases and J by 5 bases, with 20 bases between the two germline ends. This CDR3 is CSGRAGGPKTEAFF. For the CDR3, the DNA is TGCAGTGGGCGAGCGGGGGGGCCGAAGACTGAAGCTTTCTTT.